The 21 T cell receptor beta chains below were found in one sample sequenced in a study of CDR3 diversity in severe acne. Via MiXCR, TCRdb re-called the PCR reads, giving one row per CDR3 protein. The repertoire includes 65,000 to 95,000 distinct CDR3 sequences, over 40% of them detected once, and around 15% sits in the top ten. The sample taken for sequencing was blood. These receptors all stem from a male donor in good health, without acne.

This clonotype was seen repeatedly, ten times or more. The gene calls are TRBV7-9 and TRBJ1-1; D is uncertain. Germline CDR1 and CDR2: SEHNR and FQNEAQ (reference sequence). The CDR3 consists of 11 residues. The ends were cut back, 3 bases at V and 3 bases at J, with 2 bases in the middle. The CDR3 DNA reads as TGTGCCAGCAGCTTCGACACTGAAGCTTTCTTT. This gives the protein CASSFDTEAFF.

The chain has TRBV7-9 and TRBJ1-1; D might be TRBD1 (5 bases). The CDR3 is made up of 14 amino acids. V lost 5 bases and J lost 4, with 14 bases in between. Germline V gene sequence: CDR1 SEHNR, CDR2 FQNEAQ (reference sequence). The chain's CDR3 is CASSLGRDGTEAFF. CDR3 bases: TGTGCCAGCAGCCTAGGGCGGGACGGCACTGAAGCTTTCTTT.

The CDR3: CASERGAGTEAFF. CDR3 nucleotides: TGTGCCAGCGAACGGGGGGCAGGCACTGAAGCTTTCTTT. The chain employs TRBV9 and TRBJ1-1; D perhaps matches TRBD1 (6 bases). V was clipped by 7 bases and J by 4 bases, with 14 bases between them. The CDR3 has 13 amino acids. In germline, CDR1 is SGDLS, CDR2 YYNGEE.

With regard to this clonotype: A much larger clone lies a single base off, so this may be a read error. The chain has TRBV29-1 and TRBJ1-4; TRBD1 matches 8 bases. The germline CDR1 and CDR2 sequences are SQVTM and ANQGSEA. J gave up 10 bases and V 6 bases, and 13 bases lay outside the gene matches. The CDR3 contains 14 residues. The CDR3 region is CSVLGQGRSGKLFF. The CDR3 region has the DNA TGCAGCGTCCTCGGACAGGGAAGGAGCGGAAAACTGTTTTTT.

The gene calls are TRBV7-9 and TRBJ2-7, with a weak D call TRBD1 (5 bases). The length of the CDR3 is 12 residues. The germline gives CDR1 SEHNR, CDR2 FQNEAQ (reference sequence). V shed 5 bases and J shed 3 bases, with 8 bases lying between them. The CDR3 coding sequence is TGTGCCAGCAGCAAACAGGACTACGAGCAGTACTTC. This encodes CASSKQDYEQYF.

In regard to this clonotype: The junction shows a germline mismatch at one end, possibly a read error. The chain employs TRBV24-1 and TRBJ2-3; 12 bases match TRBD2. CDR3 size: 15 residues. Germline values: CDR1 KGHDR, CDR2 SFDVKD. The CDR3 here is CATGDTSGRTDTQYF. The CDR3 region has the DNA TGTGCCACCGGTGACACTAGCGGGAGGACAGATACGCAGTATTTT.

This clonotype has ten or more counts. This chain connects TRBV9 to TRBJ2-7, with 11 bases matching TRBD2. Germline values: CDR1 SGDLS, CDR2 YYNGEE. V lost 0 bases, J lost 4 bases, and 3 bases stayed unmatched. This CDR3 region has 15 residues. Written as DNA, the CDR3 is TGTGCCAGCAGCGTAGGTGCTAGCGGGGGGTACGAGCAGTACTTC. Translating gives CASSVGASGGYEQYF. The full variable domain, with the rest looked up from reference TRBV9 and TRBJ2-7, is DSGVTQTPKHLITATGQRVTLRCSPRSGDLSVYWYQQSLDQGLQFLIQYYNGEERAKGNILERFSAQQFPDLHSELNLSSLELGDSALYFCASSVGASGGYEQYFGPGTRLTVT.

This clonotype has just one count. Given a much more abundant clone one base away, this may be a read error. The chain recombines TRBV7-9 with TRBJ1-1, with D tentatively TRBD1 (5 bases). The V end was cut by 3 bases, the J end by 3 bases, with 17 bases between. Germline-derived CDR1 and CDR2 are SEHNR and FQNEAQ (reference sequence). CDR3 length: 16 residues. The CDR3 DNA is TGTGCCAGCAGCTTCTCCCTAGGGGATGAAGACACTGAAGCTTTCTTT. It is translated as CASSFSLGDEDTEAFF.

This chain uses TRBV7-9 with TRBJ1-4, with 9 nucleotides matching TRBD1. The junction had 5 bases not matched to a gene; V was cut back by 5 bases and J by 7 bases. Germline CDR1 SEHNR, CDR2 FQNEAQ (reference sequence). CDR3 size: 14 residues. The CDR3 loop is CASSKQGASEKLFF. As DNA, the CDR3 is TGTGCCAGCAGCAAACAGGGGGCTAGTGAAAAACTGTTTTTT.

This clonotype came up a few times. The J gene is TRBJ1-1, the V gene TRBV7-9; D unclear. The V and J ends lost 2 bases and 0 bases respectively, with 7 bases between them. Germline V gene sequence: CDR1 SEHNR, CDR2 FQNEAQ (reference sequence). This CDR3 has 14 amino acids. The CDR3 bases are TGTGCCAGCAGCTTATTTGGGATGAACACTGAAGCTTTCTTT. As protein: CASSLFGMNTEAFF. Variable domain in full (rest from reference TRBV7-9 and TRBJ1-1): DTGVSQNPRHKITKRGQNVTFRCDPISEHNRLYWYRQTLGQGPEFLTYFQNEAQLEKSRLLSDRFSAERPKGSFSTLEIQRTEQGDSAMYLCASSLFGMNTEAFFGQGTRLTVV.

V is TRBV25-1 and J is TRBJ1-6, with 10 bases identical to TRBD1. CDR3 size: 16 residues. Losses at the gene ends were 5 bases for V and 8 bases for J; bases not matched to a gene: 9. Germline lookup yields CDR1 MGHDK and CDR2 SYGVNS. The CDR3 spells CASSLWTGTGDSPLHF. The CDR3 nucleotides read TGTGCCAGCAGTCTCTGGACAGGGACAGGGGATTCACCCCTCCACTTT.

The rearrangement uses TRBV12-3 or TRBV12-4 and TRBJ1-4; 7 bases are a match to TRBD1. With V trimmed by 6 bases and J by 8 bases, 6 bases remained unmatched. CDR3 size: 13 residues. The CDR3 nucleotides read TGTGCCAGCAGACATCACAGGGGAGAAAAACTGTTTTTT. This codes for CASRHHRGEKLFF.

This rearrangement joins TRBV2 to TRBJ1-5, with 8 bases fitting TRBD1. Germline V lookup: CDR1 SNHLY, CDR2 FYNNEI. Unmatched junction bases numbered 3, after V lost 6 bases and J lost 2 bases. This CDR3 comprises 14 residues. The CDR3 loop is CASRGGQGNQPQHF. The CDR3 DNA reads TGTGCCAGCAGGGGGGGACAGGGCAATCAGCCCCAGCATTTT. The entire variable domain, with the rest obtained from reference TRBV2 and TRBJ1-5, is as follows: EPEVTQTPSHQVTQMGQEVILRCVPISNHLYFYWYRQILGQKVEFLVSFYNNEISEKSEIFDDQFSVERPDGSNFTLKIRSTKLEDSAMYFCASRGGQGNQPQHFGDGTRLSIL.

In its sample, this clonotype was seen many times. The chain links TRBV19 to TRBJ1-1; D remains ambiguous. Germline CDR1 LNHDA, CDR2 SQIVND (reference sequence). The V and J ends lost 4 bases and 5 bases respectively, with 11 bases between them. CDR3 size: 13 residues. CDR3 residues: CASSRGLGTEAFF. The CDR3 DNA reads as TGTGCCAGTAGTAGGGGATTGGGGACTGAAGCTTTCTTT.

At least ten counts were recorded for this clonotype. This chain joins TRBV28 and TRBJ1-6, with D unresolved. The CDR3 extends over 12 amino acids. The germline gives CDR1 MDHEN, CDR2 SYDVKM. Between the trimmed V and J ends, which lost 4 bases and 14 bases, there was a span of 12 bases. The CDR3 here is CASSSSHTTLHF. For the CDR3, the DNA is TGTGCCAGCAGTTCTTCCCATACGACCCTCCACTTT.

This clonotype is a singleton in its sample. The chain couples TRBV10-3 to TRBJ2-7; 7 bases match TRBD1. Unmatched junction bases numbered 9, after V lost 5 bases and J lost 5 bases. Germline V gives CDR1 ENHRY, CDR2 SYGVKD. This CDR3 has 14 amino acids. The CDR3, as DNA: TGTGCCATCAGTAGGACAGGACCGGTGGACGAGCAGTACTTC. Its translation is CAISRTGPVDEQYF.

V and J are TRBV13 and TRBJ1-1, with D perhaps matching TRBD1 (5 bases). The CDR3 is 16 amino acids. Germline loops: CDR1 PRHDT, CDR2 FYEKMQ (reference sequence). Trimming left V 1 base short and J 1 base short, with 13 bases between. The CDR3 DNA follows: TGTGCCAGCAGCTTAGTGGAGGGACGGCCGAACACTGAAGCTTTCTTT. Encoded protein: CASSLVEGRPNTEAFF.

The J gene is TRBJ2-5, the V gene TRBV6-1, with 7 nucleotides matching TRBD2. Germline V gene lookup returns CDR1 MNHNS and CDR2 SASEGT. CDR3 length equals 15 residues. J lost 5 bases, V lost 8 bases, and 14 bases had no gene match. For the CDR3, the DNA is TGTGCCAGCCGAAGGGTCGCGGGAGTATTGGAGACCCAGTACTTC. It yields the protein CASRRVAGVLETQYF.

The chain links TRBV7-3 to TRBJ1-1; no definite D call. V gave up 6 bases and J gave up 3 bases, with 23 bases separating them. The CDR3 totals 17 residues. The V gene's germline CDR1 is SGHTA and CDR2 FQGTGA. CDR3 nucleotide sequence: TGTGCCAGCAGTTACTCGGGGTATAGTGGGCAGTACACTGAAGCTTTCTTT. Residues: CASSYSGYSGQYTEAFF.

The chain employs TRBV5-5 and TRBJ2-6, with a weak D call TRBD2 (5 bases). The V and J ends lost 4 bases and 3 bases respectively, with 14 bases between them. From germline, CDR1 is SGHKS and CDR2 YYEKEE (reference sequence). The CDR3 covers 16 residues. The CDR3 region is CASSPRAEDGANVLTF. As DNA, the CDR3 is TGTGCCAGCAGCCCGAGGGCGGAAGATGGGGCCAACGTCCTGACTTTC.

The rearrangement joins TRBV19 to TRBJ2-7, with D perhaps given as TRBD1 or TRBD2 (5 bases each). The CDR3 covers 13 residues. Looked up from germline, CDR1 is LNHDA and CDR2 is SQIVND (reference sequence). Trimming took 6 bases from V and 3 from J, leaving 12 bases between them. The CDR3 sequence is CASSNGAYYEQYF. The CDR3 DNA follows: TGTGCCAGTAGCAACGGGGCCTACTACGAGCAGTACTTC. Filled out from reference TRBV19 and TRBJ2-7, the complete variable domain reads DGGITQSPKYLFRKEGQNVTLSCEQNLNHDAMYWYRQDPGQGLRLIYYSQIVNDFQKGDIAEGYSVSREKKESFPLTVTSAQKNPTAFYLCASSNGAYYEQYFGPGTRLTVT.